Sequencing of this T cell receptor (beta chain) was carried out in a study of blood T cell repertoires in COVID-19. Some clones are missing from TCRdb's copy, which holds only in-frame ones; the method was immunoSEQ multiplex PCR. The profile covers about 440,000 clones, with 87% appearing a single time and under 2% taken by the ten largest. Germline CDR1 is SGHRS and CDR2 is YFSETQ. The germline V and J ends were trimmed by 2 bases and 4 bases, with 10 bases remaining between them. The CDR3 has 14 amino acids. The clonotype originates from a woman aged 18 to 35 with acute COVID-19. This rearrangement joins TRBV5-1 to TRBJ1-3; no firm D call. The material sequenced was PBMCs or T cells enriched from blood (not recorded which). In DNA, the CDR3 is TGCGCCAGCAGCTTACAAGGAGAGGGAAACACCATATATTTT. Its protein product is CASSLQGEGNTIYF.